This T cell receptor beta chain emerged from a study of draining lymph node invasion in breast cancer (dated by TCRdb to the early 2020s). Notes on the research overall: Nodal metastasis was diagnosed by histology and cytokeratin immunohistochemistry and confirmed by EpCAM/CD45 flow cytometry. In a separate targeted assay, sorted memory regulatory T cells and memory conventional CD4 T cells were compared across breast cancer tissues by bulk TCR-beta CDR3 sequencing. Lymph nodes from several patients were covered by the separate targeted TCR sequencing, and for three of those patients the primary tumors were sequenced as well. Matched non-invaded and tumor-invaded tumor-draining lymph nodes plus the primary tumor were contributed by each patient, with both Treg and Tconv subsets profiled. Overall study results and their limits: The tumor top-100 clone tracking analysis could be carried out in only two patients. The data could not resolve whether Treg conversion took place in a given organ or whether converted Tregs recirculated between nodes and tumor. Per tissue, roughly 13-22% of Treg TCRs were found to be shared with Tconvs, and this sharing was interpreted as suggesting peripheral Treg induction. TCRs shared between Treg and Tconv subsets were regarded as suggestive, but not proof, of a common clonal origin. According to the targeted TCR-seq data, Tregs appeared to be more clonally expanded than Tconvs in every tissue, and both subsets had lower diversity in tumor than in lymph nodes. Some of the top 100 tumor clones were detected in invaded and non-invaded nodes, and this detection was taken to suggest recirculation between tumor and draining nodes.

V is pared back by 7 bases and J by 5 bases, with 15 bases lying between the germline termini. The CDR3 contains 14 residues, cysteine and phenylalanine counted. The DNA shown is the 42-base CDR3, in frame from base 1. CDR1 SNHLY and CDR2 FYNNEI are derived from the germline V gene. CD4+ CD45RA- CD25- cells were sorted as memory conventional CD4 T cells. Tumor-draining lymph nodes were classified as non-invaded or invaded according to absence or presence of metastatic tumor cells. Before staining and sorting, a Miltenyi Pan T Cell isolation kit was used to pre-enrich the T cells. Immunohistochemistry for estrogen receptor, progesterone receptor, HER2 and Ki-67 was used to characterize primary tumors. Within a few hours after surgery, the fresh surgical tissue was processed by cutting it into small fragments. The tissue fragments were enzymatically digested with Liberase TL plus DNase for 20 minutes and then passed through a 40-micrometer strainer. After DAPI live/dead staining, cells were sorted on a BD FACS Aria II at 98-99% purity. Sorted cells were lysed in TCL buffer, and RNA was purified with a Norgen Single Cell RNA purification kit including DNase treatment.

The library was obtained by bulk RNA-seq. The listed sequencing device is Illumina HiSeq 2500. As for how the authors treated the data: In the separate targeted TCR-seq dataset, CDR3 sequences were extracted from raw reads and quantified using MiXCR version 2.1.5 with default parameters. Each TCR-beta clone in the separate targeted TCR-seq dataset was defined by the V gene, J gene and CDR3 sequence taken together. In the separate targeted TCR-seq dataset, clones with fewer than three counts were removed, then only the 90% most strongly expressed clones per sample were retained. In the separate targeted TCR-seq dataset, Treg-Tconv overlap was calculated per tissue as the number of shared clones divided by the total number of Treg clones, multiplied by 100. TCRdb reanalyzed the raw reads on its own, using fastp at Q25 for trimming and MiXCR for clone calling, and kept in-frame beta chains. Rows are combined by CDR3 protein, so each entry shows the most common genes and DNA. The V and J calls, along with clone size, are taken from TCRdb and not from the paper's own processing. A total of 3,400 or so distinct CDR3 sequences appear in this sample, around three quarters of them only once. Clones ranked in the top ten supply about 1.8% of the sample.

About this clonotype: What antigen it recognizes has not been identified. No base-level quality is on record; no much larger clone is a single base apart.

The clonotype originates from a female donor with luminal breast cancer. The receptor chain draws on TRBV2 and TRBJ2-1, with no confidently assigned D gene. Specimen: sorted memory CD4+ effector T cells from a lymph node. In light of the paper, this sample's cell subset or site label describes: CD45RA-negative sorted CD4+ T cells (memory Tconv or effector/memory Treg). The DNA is TGTGCCAGCAAGTTCCAAGCCCAGGACAATGAGCAGTTCTTC. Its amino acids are CASKFQAQDNEQFF.